This is a list of T cell receptor beta chains from one sample in a study of a mutant IDH1 vaccine in newly diagnosed glioma. Antigen specificity for these receptors is unknown. Sequenced by immunoSEQ multiplex PCR; TCRdb stores in-frame clones only, minus some. The data contain over 55,000 clones, roughly four fifths of them singletons. Sequencing used PBMCs, obtained from a glioma patient whose treatment included an IDH1 peptide vaccine. The receptors stem from a man aged 30-40 years with glioma. Each CDR3 is given with its conserved first and last residue. A D gene is named only where the DNA matches it firmly. Expanded clones are given a class, and other clones once, few, many or no size at all.

TRBJ2-5	TRBV1	NA	NA	TGCACCAGCAGCCAAGATCTCGGAGCGGGGGGGCAGGAGACCCAGTACTTC	CTSSQDLGAGGQETQYF
TRBJ2-3	TRBV7-2	NA	TRBD1	TGTGCCAGCAGCTGGGATACAGGGGGGACAGATACGCAGTATTTT	CASSWDTGGTDTQYF
TRBJ2-1	TRBV5-6	NA	NA	TGTGCCAGCAGCTCCACTCTAGCGACTGTATTCGATGAGCAGTTCTTC	CASSSTLATVFDEQFF
TRBJ2-7	TRBV4-1	NA	TRBD1	TGCGCCAGCAGCCGGGACAGGAACTACGAGCAGTACTTC	CASSRDRNYEQYF
TRBJ2-5	TRBV28	NA	NA	TGTGCCAGCTCCCTTTTAGGAACGGGGACCCAGTACTTC	CASSLLGTGTQYF
TRBJ1-1	TRBV29-1	few	NA	TGCAGCGTCACACAGACAGTTTCGAACACTGAAGCTTTCTTT	CSVTQTVSNTEAFF
TRBJ2-5	TRBV27	NA	NA	TGTGCCAGCAGTTTATCGTCTGGGGGCTTGGGAGAGACCCAGTACTTC	CASSLSSGGLGETQYF
TRBJ1-5	TRBV2	NA	TRBD1	TGTGCCAGCAGTGAACCAGGGGGCGCGGTTCAGCCCCAGCATTTT	CASSEPGGAVQPQHF
TRBJ1-1	TRBV5-1	NA	NA	TGCGCCAGCACCCTGGGGGGGAACACTGAAGCTTTCTTT	CASTLGGNTEAFF
TRBJ2-5	TRBV4-1	NA	NA	TGCGCCAGCAGCCAAGGGTTCCAAGAGACCCAGTACTTC	CASSQGFQETQYF
TRBJ1-2	TRBV28	NA	TRBD1	TGTGCCAGCACGGGACAGGGTTGGGGTACCTATGGCTACACCTTC	CASTGQGWGTYGYTF